Listed here is a single T cell receptor (beta chain). The antigen remains undetermined. The CDR3 is 13 residues long. The V gene's germline CDR1 is SNHLY and CDR2 FYNNEI. TCR beta cDNA was generated via 5'RACE template switching incorporating UMIs. From its re-call of the 5' RACE reads, TCRdb lists each CDR3 protein once, without DNA. The table gives roughly 150,000 distinct CDR3 sequences; the top ten clones make up around 20% of it. The record originates from a study of T cells expressing NK-cell markers. Study information: Just one sequenced donor of eight was HCMV-seronegative, while seven were seropositive. Study-wide results and caveats: What remained unclear was the HCMV specificity of expanded NKG2C+ T cell clones. Roughly 1.0-7.0% of CD8+ T cells in more than five donors belonged to dominant NKG2C+ clonotypes.

The chain joins TRBV2 to TRBJ2-7; no DNA is available, so the TRBD1 call from TCRdb remains unchecked. The sequencing input was blood T cells: a sorted CD56 or NKG2C T cell subset, CD4+ or CD8+ T cells, or bulk PBMC T cells (not recorded which). The TCR sequence derives from a man aged 18-70 years in good health. The CDR3 here is CASSDQGRYEQYF.